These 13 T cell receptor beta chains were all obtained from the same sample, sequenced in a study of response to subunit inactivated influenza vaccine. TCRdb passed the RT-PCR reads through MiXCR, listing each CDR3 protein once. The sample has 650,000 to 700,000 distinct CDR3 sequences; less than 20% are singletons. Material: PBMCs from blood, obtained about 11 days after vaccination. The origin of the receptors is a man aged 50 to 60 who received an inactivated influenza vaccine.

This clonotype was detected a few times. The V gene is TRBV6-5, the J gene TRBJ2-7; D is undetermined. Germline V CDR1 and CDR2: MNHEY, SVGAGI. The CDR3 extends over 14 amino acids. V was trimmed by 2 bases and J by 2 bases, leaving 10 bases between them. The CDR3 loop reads CASSYATPAYEQYF. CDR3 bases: TGTGCCAGCAGTTACGCGACCCCCGCCTACGAGCAGTACTTC.

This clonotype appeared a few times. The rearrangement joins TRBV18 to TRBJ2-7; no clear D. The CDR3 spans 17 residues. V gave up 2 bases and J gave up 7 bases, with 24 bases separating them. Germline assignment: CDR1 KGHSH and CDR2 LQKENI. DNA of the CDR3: TGTGCCAGCTCACCAGGCTACGGGTCAACAGCGACGGTTGAGCAGTACTTC. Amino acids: CASSPGYGSTATVEQYF.

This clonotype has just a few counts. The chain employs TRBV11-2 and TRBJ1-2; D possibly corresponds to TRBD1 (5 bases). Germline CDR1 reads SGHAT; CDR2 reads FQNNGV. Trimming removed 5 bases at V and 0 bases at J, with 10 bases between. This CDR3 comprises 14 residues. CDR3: CASSPRTTNYGYTF. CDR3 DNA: TGTGCCAGCAGCCCCCGGACAACTAACTATGGCTACACCTTC.

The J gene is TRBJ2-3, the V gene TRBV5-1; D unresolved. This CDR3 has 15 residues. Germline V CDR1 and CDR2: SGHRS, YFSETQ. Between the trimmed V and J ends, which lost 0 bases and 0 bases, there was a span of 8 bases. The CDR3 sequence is CASSLGDVSTDTQYF. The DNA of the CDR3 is TGCGCCAGCAGCTTGGGGGATGTCAGCACAGATACGCAGTATTTT.

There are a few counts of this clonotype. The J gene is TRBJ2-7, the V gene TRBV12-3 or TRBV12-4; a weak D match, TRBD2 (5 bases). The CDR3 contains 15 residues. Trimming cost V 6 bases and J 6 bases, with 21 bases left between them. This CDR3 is CASSSSLGVGSEQYF. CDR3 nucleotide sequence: TGTGCCAGCAGCTCTAGCCTCGGAGTTGGGTCCGAGCAGTACTTC.

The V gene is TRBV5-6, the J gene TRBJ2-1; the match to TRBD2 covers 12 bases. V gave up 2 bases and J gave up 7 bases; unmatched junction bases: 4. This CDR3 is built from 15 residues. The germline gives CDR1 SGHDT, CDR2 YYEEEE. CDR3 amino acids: CASSFQTSGRNEQFF. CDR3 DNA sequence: TGTGCCAGCAGCTTCCAGACTAGCGGGAGAAATGAGCAGTTCTTC. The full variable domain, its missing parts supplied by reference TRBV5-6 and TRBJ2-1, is DAGVTQSPTHLIKTRGQQVTLRCSPKSGHDTVSWYQQALGQGPQFIFQYYEEEERQRGNFPDRFSGHQFPNYSSELNVNALLLGDSALYLCASSFQTSGRNEQFFGPGTRLTVL.

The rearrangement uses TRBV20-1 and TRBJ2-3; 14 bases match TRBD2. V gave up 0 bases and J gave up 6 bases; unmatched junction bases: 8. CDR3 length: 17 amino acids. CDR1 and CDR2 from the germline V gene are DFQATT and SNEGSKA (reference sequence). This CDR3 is CSARDARLAGGGDTQYF. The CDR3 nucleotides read TGCAGTGCTAGAGATGCCAGACTAGCGGGAGGGGGGGATACGCAGTATTTT.

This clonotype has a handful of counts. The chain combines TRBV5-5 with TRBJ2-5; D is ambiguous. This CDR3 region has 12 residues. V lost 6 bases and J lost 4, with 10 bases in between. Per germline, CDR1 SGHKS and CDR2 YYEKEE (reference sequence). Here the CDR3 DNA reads TGTGCCAGCACTCTCAGAGGAGAGACCCAGTACTTC. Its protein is CASTLRGETQYF.

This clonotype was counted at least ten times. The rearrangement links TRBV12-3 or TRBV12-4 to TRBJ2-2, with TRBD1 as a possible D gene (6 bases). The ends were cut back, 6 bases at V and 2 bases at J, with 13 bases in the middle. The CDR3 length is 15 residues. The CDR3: CASRPRGSNTGELFF. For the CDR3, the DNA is TGTGCCAGCAGACCGAGGGGGTCTAACACCGGGGAGCTGTTTTTT.

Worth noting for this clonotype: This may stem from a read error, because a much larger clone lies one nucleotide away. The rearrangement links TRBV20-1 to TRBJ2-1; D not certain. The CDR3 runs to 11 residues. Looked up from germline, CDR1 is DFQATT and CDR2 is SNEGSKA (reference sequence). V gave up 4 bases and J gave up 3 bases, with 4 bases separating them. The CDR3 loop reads CSATLYNEQFF. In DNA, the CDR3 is TGCAGTGCTACCCTCTACAATGAGCAGTTCTTC.

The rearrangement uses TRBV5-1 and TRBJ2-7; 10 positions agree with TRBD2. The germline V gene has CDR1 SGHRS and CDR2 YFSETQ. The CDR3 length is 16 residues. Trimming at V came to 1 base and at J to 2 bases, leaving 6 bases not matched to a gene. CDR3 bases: TGCGCCAGCAGCTTGTTATTAAGCGGGGGGGCCTACGAGCAGTACTTC. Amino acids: CASSLLLSGGAYEQYF.

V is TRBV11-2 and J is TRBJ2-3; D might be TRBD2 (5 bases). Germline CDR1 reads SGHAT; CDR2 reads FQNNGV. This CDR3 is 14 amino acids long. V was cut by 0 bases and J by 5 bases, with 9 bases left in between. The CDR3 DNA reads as TGTGCCAGCAGCTTAGACTACAGCGGAGATACGCAGTATTTT. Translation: CASSLDYSGDTQYF.

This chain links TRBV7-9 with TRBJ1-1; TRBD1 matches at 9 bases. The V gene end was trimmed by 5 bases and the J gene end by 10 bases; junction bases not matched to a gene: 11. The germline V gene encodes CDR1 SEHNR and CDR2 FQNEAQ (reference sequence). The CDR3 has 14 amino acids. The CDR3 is CASSHRTGEVAAFF. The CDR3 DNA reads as TGTGCCAGCAGCCATCGGACAGGGGAAGTGGCAGCTTTCTTT.